These 20 T cell receptor beta chains originate from one sample sequenced in a study of blood T cells in healthy people across ages. Primers used in a second PCR of roughly 7 to 12 cycles were a sample-barcoded 5' primer and a J-beta primer mix. TCRdb ran MiXCR on the 5' RACE reads and lists one entry per CDR3 protein. This sample has under 700,000 distinct CDR3 sequences; 20% to 30% occur once, and the top ten carry around 10%. Separately, the same data were catalogued under a study of T cells of mothers and their children.

Sequencing was performed on blood. The receptor source for this set is a boy younger than 18 in good health.

In its sample, this clonotype was seen many times. J is TRBJ2-3 and V is TRBV7-3, with TRBD2 matching over 7 bases. The CDR3 totals 15 residues. The germline V gene has CDR1 SGHTA and CDR2 FQGTGA. With 4 bases clipped from V and 0 bases from J, the junction kept 4 bases outside the gene matches. The DNA for the CDR3 is TGTGCCAGCAGCTCCGGGACTACGAGCACAGATACGCAGTATTTT. It is translated as CASSSGTTSTDTQYF.

The chain employs TRBV6-5 and TRBJ1-1; 7 bases fit TRBD1. This CDR3 spans 14 amino acids. J was trimmed by 0 bases and V by 6 bases; bases with no gene match: 4. From germline, CDR1 is MNHEY and CDR2 SVGAGI. DNA of the CDR3: TGTGCCAGCAGGCACAGGGGCCTGAACACTGAAGCTTTCTTT. Translated, it gives CASRHRGLNTEAFF.

The chain links TRBV12-3 or TRBV12-4 to TRBJ2-1; the match to TRBD1 covers 9 bases. The CDR3 totals 15 residues. Losses at the gene ends were 2 bases for V and 6 bases for J; bases not matched to a gene: 5. CDR3 region: CASSLTGQGSNEQFF. Here the CDR3 DNA reads TGTGCCAGCAGTTTAACGGGACAGGGTAGCAATGAGCAGTTCTTC.

The table lists this clonotype with many counts. V is TRBV28 and J is TRBJ2-7, with D possibly matching TRBD1 (6 bases). The CDR3 totals 16 residues. Trimming left V 3 bases short and J 2 bases short, with 17 bases between. In germline, CDR1 is MDHEN, CDR2 SYDVKM. CDR3 sequence reads: CASSFKRGTTTYEQYF. The CDR3 nucleotides read TGTGCCAGCAGTTTTAAAAGGGGGACAACAACCTACGAGCAGTACTTC.

The rearrangement links TRBV27 to TRBJ2-1; D perhaps matches TRBD2 (5 bases). The CDR3 has 16 amino acids. Trimming left V 0 bases short and J 3 bases short, with 12 bases between. Looked up from germline, CDR1 is MNHEY and CDR2 is SMNVEV (reference sequence). The CDR3 DNA reads TGTGCCAGCAGTTTATCGGCCGGGGAAGTCTACAATGAGCAGTTCTTC. It yields the protein CASSLSAGEVYNEQFF.

J is TRBJ2-1 and V is TRBV5-1; D is possibly TRBD1 or TRBD2 (6 bases each). Germline loops: CDR1 SGHRS, CDR2 YFSETQ. V was trimmed by 4 bases and J by 10 bases, leaving 15 bases between them. The CDR3 contains 13 residues. In DNA form, the CDR3 reads TGCGCCAGCAGCCATCCGGACAGCGGGGAGCAGTTCTTC. Translation: CASSHPDSGEQFF.

The chain couples TRBV7-8 to TRBJ1-2; no reliable D call. CDR1 and CDR2 (germline): SGHVS, FQNEAQ. Trimming took 0 bases from V and 10 from J, leaving 9 bases between them. There are 12 residues in the CDR3. The CDR3 protein is CASSLASGHYTF. The CDR3 bases are TGTGCCAGCAGCTTAGCGTCTGGGCACTACACCTTC.

The chain uses TRBV6-6 and TRBJ2-7; TRBD1 agrees at 7 bases. The CDR3 has 14 amino acids. V was pared by 2 bases and J by 4 bases, with 5 bases of the junction left unmatched. Per the germline V gene, CDR1 is MNHNY and CDR2 is SVGAGI (reference sequence). CDR3 bases: TGTGCCAGCAGTTACGCCCTACAGGGGTACGAGCAGTACTTC. It yields the protein CASSYALQGYEQYF.

This chain joins TRBV5-1 and TRBJ2-5, with TRBD1 identical over 10 bases. CDR3 length: 14 amino acids. Germline loops: CDR1 SGHRS, CDR2 YFSETQ. J was trimmed by 2 bases and V by 4 bases; bases with no gene match: 2. The CDR3 region is CASSKGQGQETQYF. CDR3 in DNA: TGCGCCAGCAGCAAGGGACAGGGGCAAGAGACCCAGTACTTC.

The rearrangement uses TRBV4-1 and TRBJ2-5, with D possibly TRBD2 on 5 matching bases. The V end was cut by 3 bases, the J end by 5 bases, with 10 bases between. The germline CDR1 and CDR2 sequences are MGHRA and YSYEKL. This CDR3 is 13 amino acids long. The CDR3 sequence: CASSQSSRETQYF. CDR3 sequence (DNA): TGCGCCAGCAGCCAGTCTAGCCGGGAGACCCAGTACTTC.

The chain links TRBV9 to TRBJ2-3; no firm D call. CDR1 is SGDLS, CDR2 YYNGEE, per germline. The CDR3 is 13 amino acids. With 2 bases removed from V and 5 bases from J, the gap between germline ends came to 9 bases. The CDR3 region is CASSVAVGDTQYF. CDR3 DNA sequence: TGTGCCAGCAGCGTGGCCGTGGGAGATACGCAGTATTTT.

This clonotype was observed a few times. This chain connects TRBV5-1 to TRBJ2-7; possibly TRBD1 or TRBD2 for D (5 bases each). CDR1 and CDR2 from the germline V gene are SGHRS and YFSETQ. The CDR3 loop spans 14 amino acids. With 0 bases removed from V and 3 bases from J, the gap between germline ends came to 10 bases. The CDR3 loop reads CASSLAGTLYEQYF. CDR3 nucleotide sequence: TGCGCCAGCAGCTTGGCCGGGACCCTCTACGAGCAGTACTTC.

This clonotype came up a few times. This CDR3 reads CSVRKDRPRVGQPQHF. The CDR3 nucleotides read TGCAGCGTTAGAAAGGACAGGCCCAGAGTGGGTCAGCCCCAGCATTTT. The V call is TRBV29-1, the J call TRBJ1-5; 7 bases fit TRBD1. With V trimmed by 5 bases and J by 6 bases, 16 bases remained unmatched. CDR3 size: 16 residues. Germline V CDR1 and CDR2: SQVTM, ANQGSEA.

In this sample, this clonotype turned up a few times. The rearrangement joins TRBV6-2 or TRBV6-3 to TRBJ2-2; D is unresolved. The CDR3 has 11 amino acids. The germline V gene has CDR1 MNHEY and CDR2 SVGEGT. The ends were cut back, 7 bases at V and 6 bases at J, with 6 bases in the middle. For the CDR3, the DNA is TGTGCCAGCAAATTTCCCGGGGAGCTGTTTTTT. Translated: CASKFPGELFF.

The chain is built from TRBV4-3 and TRBJ2-7; D is possibly TRBD2 (6 bases). This CDR3 is 15 amino acids long. Germline V gene data show CDR1 as LGHNA and CDR2 as YSLEER. Deletions cut 1 base from V and 5 bases from J, with 15 bases between. CDR3 DNA: TGCGCCAGCAGCCAAGGCCGGGACTTGTGGGACGAGCAGTACTTC. Residues: CASSQGRDLWDEQYF.

This clonotype was counted only a few times. This chain joins TRBV19 and TRBJ2-2, with D unresolved. CDR1 LNHDA and CDR2 SQIVND come from the germline V gene (reference sequence). This CDR3 region has 15 residues. V lost 2 bases and J 0 bases, leaving 7 bases between the germline ends. The CDR3 spells CASSISAANTGELFF. The CDR3 DNA reads as TGTGCCAGTAGTATAAGCGCCGCGAACACCGGGGAGCTGTTTTTT.

The chain employs TRBV2 and TRBJ2-1; TRBD2 might be the D (7 bases). Trimming left V 7 bases short and J 0 bases short, with 16 bases between. The CDR3 covers 16 residues. The germline V gene encodes CDR1 SNHLY and CDR2 FYNNEI. The CDR3 bases are TGTGCCAGCAAGTCTGTGCGGGGGCGCTCCTACAATGAGCAGTTCTTC. Amino acids: CASKSVRGRSYNEQFF.

This clonotype has at least ten counts. The chain has TRBV12-3 or TRBV12-4 and TRBJ2-5; D remains unclear. The CDR3 sequence is 13 residues long. The V end was cut by 0 bases, the J end by 5 bases, with 7 bases between. The CDR3 here is CASSLAFWETQYF. CDR3 nucleotides: TGTGCCAGCAGTTTAGCTTTCTGGGAGACCCAGTACTTC.

The J gene is TRBJ2-4, the V gene TRBV4-3, with D perhaps being TRBD1 or TRBD2 (5 bases each). This CDR3 spans 17 amino acids. Trimming took off 4 bases at V and 2 bases at J, with 18 bases between the two ends. Per the germline V gene, CDR1 is LGHNA and CDR2 is YSLEER. This CDR3 reads CASSPVLGDRTKNIQYF. The CDR3 bases are TGCGCCAGCAGCCCCGTTTTGGGAGACAGAACCAAAAACATTCAGTACTTC.

This clonotype has only a few counts. The J gene is TRBJ1-4, the V gene TRBV7-9; D not certain. CDR1 is SEHNR and CDR2 is FQNEAQ in the germline V gene (reference sequence). V was clipped by 5 bases and J by 8 bases, with 12 bases between them. The CDR3 spans 13 residues. In nucleotides, the CDR3 is TGTGCCAGCAGCACCATCGTGGAGGAAAAACTGTTTTTT. This encodes CASSTIVEEKLFF.